This TCR beta chain was obtained from a study of shared clonotypes between healthy human individuals. This CDR3 spans 12 amino acids. Trimming removed 4 bases from V and 4 bases from J, with 7 bases in between. Germline CDR1 reads LNHNV; CDR2 reads YYDKDF (reference sequence). Comment on this clone: Its cognate antigen is unknown.

Points from the study as a whole: Only blood was sampled, and tissue TCR repertoires likely differ from blood ones. Researchers found naive subsets generally carried larger estimated richness than memory subsets.

The test was conducted at deep level. The repertoire was sequenced with immunoSEQ multiplex PCR; TCRdb's copy has only in-frame clones and lacks some. The data hold under 1,100,000 clones, with around three quarters observed a single time. The gene calls are TRBV15 and TRBJ1-2, with D possibly being TRBD1 (6 bases). The receptor comes from a man in his late teens or twenties in good health. Some clones in this sample may be carry-over from other donors' samples. Specimen: memory CD4+ T cells from PBMCs. Subset: CD45RA-negative fraction. The CDR3 reads CATSTRGYGYTF. The CDR3 region has the DNA TGTGCCACCAGCACCAGGGGCTATGGCTACACCTTC.